This T cell receptor (beta chain) was obtained from a study of blood T cell repertoires in COVID-19. Using immunoSEQ multiplex PCR, the repertoire was profiled, and TCRdb retains in-frame clones only, with some absent. The sample lists 200,000 to 250,000 clones; approximately 80% were seen once. The specimen sequenced was peripheral blood. The clonotype was recovered from a woman aged 45 to 65 with acute or convalescent COVID-19.

As DNA, the CDR3 is TGTGCCAGCAGCGGGACCGGGACAGATTCCTACGAGCAGTACTTC. The encoded protein is CASSGTGTDSYEQYF. The rearrangement joins TRBV5-6 to TRBJ2-7, with 7 bases matching TRBD1. With V trimmed by 4 bases and J by 1 base, 8 bases remained unmatched. The CDR3 covers 15 residues. CDR1 and CDR2 (germline): SGHDT, YYEEEE. The variable domain in full, with the rest retrieved from reference TRBV5-6 and TRBJ2-7, is DAGVTQSPTHLIKTRGQQVTLRCSPKSGHDTVSWYQQALGQGPQFIFQYYEEEERQRGNFPDRFSGHQFPNYSSELNVNALLLGDSALYLCASSGTGTDSYEQYFGPGTRLTVT.